This TCR beta chain was found in a study of cytomegalovirus exposure and HLA in healthy donors. Whole-study results and caveats: The classifier was said to identify cytomegalovirus status with high specificity and sensitivity. For most TCR beta V segments, an earlier analysis put the productive rate at about 90% or about 30% of the time. Immune exposure was documented only through CMV serostatus. Among TCR beta chains, those listed as cytomegalovirus-associated numbered some 160.

Germline CDR1 SEHNR, CDR2 FQNEAQ (reference sequence). CDR3 size: 16 residues. Between the trimmed V and J ends, which lost 1 base and 0 bases, there was a span of 9 bases. This clone was picked up a small number of times. Its antigen is unidentified. The PCR employed 60 Vbeta primers together with 13 Jbeta primers. TCRdb's copy holds only in-frame clones and misses some; the assay was immunoSEQ multiplex PCR. The table shows 150,000 to 200,000 clones, with 71% occurring only once. The source of this sequence is a woman in her 30s in good health and CMV-seronegative. Sequenced: PBMCs. The chain carries TRBV7-9 and TRBJ1-4; possibly TRBD1 for D (5 bases). CDR3 in DNA: TGTGCCAGCAGCTTAGGGTCAGGGTCAACTAATGAAAAACTGTTTTTT. Its protein product is CASSLGSGSTNEKLFF.